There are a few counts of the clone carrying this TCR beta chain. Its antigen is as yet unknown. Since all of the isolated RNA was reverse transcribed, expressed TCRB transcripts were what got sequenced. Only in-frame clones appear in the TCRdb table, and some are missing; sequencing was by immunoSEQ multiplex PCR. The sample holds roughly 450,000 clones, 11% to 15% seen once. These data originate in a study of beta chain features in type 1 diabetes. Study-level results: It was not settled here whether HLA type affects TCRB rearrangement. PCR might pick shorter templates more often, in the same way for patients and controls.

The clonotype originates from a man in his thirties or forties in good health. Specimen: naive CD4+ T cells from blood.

The chain's CDR3 is CASSPTQGTNYGYTF. CDR3 DNA: TGTGCCAGCTCACCGACCCAGGGTACTAACTATGGCTACACCTTC. The chain recombines TRBV18 with TRBJ1-2; TRBD1 is a possible D gene (5 bases). Per germline, CDR1 KGHSH and CDR2 LQKENI. V lost 3 bases and J 0 bases, leaving 11 bases between the germline ends. The CDR3 is 15 residues long.